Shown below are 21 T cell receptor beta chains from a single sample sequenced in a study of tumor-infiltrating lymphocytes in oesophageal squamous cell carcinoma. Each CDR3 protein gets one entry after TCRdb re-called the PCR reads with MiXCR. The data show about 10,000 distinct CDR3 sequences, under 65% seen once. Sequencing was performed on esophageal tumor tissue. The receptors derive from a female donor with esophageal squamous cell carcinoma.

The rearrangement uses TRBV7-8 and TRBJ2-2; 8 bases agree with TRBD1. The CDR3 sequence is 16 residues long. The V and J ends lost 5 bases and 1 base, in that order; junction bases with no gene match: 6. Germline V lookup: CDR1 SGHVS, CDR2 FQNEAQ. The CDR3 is CASSRTGQENTGELFF. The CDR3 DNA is TGTGCCAGCAGCCGGACGGGACAGGAGAACACCGGGGAGCTGTTTTTT.

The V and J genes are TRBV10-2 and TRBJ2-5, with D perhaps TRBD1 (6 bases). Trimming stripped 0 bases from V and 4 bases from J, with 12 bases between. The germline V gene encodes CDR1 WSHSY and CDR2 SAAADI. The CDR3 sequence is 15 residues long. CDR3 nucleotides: TGCGCCAGCAGTGAGTCGACCAGGGGTAGAGAGACCCAGTACTTC. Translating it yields CASSESTRGRETQYF.

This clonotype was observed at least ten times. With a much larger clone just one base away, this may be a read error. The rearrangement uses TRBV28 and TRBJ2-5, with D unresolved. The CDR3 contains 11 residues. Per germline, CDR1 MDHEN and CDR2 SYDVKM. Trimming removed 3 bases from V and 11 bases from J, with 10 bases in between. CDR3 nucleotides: TGTGCCAGCAGTTTCCAGGCCGGGCAGTACTTC. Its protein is CASSFQAGQYF.

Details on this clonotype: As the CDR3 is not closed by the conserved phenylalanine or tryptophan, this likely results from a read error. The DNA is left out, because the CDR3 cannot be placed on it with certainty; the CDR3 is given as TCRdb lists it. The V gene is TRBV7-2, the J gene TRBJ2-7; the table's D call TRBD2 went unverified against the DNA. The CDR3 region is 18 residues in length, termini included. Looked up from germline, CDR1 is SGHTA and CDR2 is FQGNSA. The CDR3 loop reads CASSKRVASGAYEQYFGS.

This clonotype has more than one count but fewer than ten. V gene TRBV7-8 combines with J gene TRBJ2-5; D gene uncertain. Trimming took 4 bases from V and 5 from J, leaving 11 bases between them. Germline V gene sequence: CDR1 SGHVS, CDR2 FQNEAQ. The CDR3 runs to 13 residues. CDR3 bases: TGTGCCAGCAGCTACTCCGGGTGGGAGACCCAGTACTTC. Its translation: CASSYSGWETQYF. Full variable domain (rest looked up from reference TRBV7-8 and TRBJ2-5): GAGVSQSPRYKVAKRGQDVALRCDPISGHVSLFWYQQALGQGPEFLTYFQNEAQLDKSGLPSDRFFAERPEGSVSTLKIQRTQQEDSAVYLCASSYSGWETQYFGPGTRLLVL.

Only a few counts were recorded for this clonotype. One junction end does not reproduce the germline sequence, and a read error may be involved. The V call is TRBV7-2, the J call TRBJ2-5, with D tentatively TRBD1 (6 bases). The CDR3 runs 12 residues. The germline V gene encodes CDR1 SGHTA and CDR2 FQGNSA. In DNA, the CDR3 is TGTGCCAGCAGTTCGGCAGGGGCCCGCGTGGACTTC. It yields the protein CASSSAGARVDF.

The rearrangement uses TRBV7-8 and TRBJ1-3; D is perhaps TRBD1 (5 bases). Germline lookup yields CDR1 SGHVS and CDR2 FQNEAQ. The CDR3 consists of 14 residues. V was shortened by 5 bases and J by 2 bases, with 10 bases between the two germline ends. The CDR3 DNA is TGTGCCAGCAGCCTCCAGGGAACTGGAAACACCATATATTTT. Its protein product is CASSLQGTGNTIYF.

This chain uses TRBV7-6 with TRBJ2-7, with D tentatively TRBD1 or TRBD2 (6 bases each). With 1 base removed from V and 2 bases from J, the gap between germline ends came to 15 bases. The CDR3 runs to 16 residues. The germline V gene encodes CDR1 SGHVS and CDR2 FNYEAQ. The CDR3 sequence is CASSLGTGTFAYEQYF. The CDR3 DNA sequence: TGTGCCAGCAGCTTAGGAACAGGGACTTTTGCCTACGAGCAGTACTTC. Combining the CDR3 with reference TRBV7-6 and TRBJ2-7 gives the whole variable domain GAGVSQSPRYKVTKRGQDVALRCDPISGHVSLYWYRQALGQGPEFLTYFNYEAQQDKSGLPNDRFSAERPEGSISTLTIQRTEQRDSAMYRCASSLGTGTFAYEQYFGPGTRLTVT.

This CDR3 is CASSYKAGATSYNEQYF. CDR3 in DNA: TGTGCCAGCAGTTACAAAGCGGGGGCCACCTCCTACAATGAGCAGTACTTC. J is TRBJ2-5 and V is TRBV6-8; TRBD2 aligns across 8 bases. CDR3 length equals 17 residues. After removal of 2 bases from V and 11 bases from J, the junction contained 19 bases not matched to a gene. Germline CDR1 and CDR2: MNHGY and SAAAGT.

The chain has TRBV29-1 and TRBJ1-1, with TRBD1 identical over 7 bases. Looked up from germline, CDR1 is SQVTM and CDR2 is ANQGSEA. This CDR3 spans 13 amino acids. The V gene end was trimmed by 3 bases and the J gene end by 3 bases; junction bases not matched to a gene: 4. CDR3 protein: CSVDSRGYTEAFF. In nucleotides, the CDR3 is TGCAGCGTTGACAGCAGGGGGTACACTGAAGCTTTCTTT.

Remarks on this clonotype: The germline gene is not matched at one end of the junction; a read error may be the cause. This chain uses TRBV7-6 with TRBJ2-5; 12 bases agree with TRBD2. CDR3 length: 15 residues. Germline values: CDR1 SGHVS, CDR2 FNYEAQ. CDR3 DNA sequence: TGTGCTAGCAGCCCGACTAGCGGGGGTTACAATGAGCAGTACTTC. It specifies CASSPTSGGYNEQYF.

Here the CDR3 reads CASSWGTSGEQFF. The CDR3 DNA follows: TGTGCCAGCAGTTGGGGGACTAGCGGTGAGCAGTTCTTC. This chain uses TRBV28 with TRBJ2-1; 11 bases line up with TRBD2. Per germline, CDR1 MDHEN and CDR2 SYDVKM. CDR3 size: 13 residues. The junction had 2 bases not matched to a gene; V was cut back by 4 bases and J by 9 bases.

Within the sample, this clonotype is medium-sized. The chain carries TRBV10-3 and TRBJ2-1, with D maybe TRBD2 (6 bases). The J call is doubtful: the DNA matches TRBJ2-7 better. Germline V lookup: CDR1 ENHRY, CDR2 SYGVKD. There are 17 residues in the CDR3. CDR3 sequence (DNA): TGTGCCATCAGTGGTACTCTAGCGCCGAGCTCCTACAATGAGCAGTACTTC. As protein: CAISGTLAPSSYNEQYF.

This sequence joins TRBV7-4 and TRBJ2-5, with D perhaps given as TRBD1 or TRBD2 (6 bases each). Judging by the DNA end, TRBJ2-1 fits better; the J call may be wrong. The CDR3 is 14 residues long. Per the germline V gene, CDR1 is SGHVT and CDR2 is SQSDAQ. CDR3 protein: CASIPSGARNEQFF. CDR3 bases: TGTGCCAGCATCCCTTCGGGGGCTCGGAATGAGCAGTTCTTC.

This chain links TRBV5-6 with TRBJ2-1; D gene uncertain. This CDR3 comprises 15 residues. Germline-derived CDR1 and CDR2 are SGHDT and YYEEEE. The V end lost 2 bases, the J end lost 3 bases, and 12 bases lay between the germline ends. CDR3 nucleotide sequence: TGTGCCAGCAGCTTTGAGTACCTGGACTACAATGAGCAGTTCTTC. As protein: CASSFEYLDYNEQFF.

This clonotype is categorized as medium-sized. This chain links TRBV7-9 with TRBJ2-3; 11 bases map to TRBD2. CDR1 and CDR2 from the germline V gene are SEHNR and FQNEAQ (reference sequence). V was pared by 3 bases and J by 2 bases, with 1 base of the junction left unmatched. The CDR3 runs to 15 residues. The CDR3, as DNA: TGTGCCAGCAGCTTGGGACTAGCGGACACAGATACGCAGTATTTT. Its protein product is CASSLGLADTDTQYF.

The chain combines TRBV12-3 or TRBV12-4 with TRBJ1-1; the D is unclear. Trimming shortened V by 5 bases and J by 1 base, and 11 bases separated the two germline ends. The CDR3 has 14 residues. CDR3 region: CASSGRTANTEAFF. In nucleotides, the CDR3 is TGTGCCAGCAGTGGGAGGACGGCGAACACTGAAGCTTTCTTT.

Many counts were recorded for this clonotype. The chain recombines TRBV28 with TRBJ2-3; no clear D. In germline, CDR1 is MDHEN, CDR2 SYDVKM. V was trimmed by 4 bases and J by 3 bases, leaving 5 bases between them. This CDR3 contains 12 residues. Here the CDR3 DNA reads TGTGCCAGCAGTTCTCCTACAGATACGCAGTATTTT. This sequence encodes CASSSPTDTQYF. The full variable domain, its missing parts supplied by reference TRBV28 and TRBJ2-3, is DVKVTQSSRYLVKRTGEKVFLECVQDMDHENMFWYRQDPGLGLRLIYFSYDVKMKEKGDIPEGYSVSREKKERFSLILESASTNQTSMYLCASSSPTDTQYFGPGTRLTVL.

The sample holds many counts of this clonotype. This CDR3 is CASSWGGGQPQHF. Written as DNA, the CDR3 is TGTGCCAGCAGTTGGGGGGGCGGTCAGCCCCAGCATTTT. The chain employs TRBV6-1 and TRBJ1-5; D possibly corresponds to TRBD1 (6 bases). Germline loops: CDR1 MNHNS, CDR2 SASEGT. The length of the CDR3 is 13 residues. The V gene lost 5 bases and the J gene lost 6 bases, with 11 bases spanning the gap.

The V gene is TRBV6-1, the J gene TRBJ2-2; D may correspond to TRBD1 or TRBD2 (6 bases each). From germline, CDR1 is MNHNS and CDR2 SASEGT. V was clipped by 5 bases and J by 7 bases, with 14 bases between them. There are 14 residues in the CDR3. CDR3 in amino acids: CASSFDGGFGELFF. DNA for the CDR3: TGTGCCAGCAGTTTCGACGGGGGCTTCGGGGAGCTGTTTTTT.

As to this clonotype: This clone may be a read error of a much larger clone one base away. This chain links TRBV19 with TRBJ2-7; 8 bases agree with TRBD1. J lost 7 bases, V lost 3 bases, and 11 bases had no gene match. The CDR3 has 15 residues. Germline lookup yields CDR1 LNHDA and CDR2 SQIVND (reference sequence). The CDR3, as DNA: TGTGCCAGTAGTATTAGTCGGGACAGGAACAATGAGCAGTACTTC. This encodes CASSISRDRNNEQYF.